This TCR beta chain was recorded in a study of Ad26.COV2.S vaccination and SARS-CoV-2 variants. General observations from the study: Spike-specific TCR breadth was greater in vaccine than placebo recipients. Researchers cautioned that TCR breadth and depth analyses may have underestimated total T cell responses. Substantial breadth was reportedly displayed by spike-specific CD8+ and CD4+ T cell responses after vaccination.

As concerns this clone: Its antigen is unknown.

Sequencing used immunoSEQ multiplex PCR; TCRdb keeps in-frame clones, though not all of them. The sample consists of about 180,000 clones, roughly nine tenths of them appearing once. The trim removed 4 bases at V and 8 bases at J, leaving 12 bases unmatched. Germline V gives CDR1 SGHNT, CDR2 YYREEE (reference sequence). There are 15 residues in the CDR3. This chain joins TRBV5-4 and TRBJ2-5, with 9 bases matching TRBD2. This specimen was peripheral blood, taken after recovery from COVID-19. The receptor comes from a human donor who had recovered from COVID-19. The CDR3 region has the DNA TGTGCCAGCAGCCTCTCAGCGGGGGGCCACAGAACCCAGTACTTC. This translates into CASSLSAGGHRTQYF. Looking up the rest from reference TRBV5-4 and TRBJ2-5 gives the full variable domain: ETGVTQSPTHLIKTRGQQVTLRCSSQSGHNTVSWYQQALGQGPQFIFQYYREEENGRGNFPPRFSGLQFPNYSSELNVNALELDDSALYLCASSLSAGGHRTQYFGPGTRLLVL.